The 19 T cell receptor beta chains below all came from one sample that was sequenced in a study of regulatory T cells in long-lasting Graves disease. Time point defined: persistent/refractory GD, antithyroid drugs over 5 years with positive TRAb. From RNA extracted from PBMCs, the TCR library was made. Combining iRepertoire HTBI primers with Arm-PCR of CDR3 regions, the authors built TCR beta libraries. MiXCR, run by TCRdb on the multiplex PCR reads, gives a single entry per CDR3 protein. The sample lists roughly 470,000 distinct CDR3 sequences; 20% were seen once. Sequenced here: peripheral blood mononuclear cells (PBMCs), sampled when the disease was refractory, from a patient treated with antithyroid drugs. The receptors here all came from a female donor with Graves disease.

The V call is TRBV19, the J call TRBJ1-2; maybe TRBD1 (5 bases). The CDR3 runs 15 residues. Per the germline V gene, CDR1 is LNHDA and CDR2 is SQIVND (reference sequence). V lost 6 bases and J 0 bases, leaving 14 bases between the germline ends. CDR3: CASSPRGIANYGYTF. The CDR3 DNA is TGTGCCAGTAGCCCGAGGGGAATTGCTAACTATGGCTACACCTTC.

This clonotype has ten or more counts. The chain combines TRBV27 with TRBJ1-6; D may be TRBD1 (5 bases). Germline V gene sequence: CDR1 MNHEY, CDR2 SMNVEV (reference sequence). V gave up 6 bases and J gave up 14 bases, with 20 bases separating them. The CDR3 is made up of 14 amino acids. The CDR3 loop reads CASSLGTGGNSLHF. DNA of the CDR3: TGTGCCAGCAGCCTTGGGACCGGGGGTAATTCCCTCCACTTT.

This clonotype was detected ten times or more. The chain recombines TRBV19 with TRBJ1-5; 9 nucleotides line up with TRBD1. This CDR3 contains 15 residues. Germline loops: CDR1 LNHDA, CDR2 SQIVND (reference sequence). V lost 5 bases to trimming and J lost 5 bases; unmatched junction nucleotides: 7. The CDR3 sequence is CASSALRDRDQPQHF. The CDR3, as DNA: TGTGCCAGTAGTGCGCTCCGGGACAGGGATCAGCCCCAGCATTTT.

This clonotype was seen at least ten times. Mismatch with germline at one junction end may stem from a read error. The chain is built from TRBV7-2 and TRBJ1-2; D may be TRBD1 (6 bases). This CDR3 spans 18 amino acids. The germline gives CDR1 SGHTA, CDR2 FQGNSA. CDR3 protein: CASSPLVGGRGTNYGYIF. The DNA for the CDR3 is TGTGCCAGCAGCCCACTAGTGGGGGGCAGGGGTACTAACTATGGCTACATCTTC.

This clonotype was recorded a few times. This chain connects TRBV5-1 to TRBJ1-1; a weak D match, TRBD1 (5 bases). V was trimmed by 5 bases and J by 4 bases, leaving 15 bases between them. CDR3 length: 14 amino acids. CDR1 SGHRS and CDR2 YFSETQ come from the germline V gene. The chain's CDR3 is CASRPGGLVTEAFF. The CDR3 nucleotides are TGCGCCAGCAGGCCGGGGGGGTTGGTCACTGAAGCTTTCTTT.

In this sample, this clonotype turned up many times. The chain joins TRBV28 to TRBJ2-7; the D gene is possibly TRBD1 (5 bases). The CDR3 is made up of 13 amino acids. V was pared by 2 bases and J by 5 bases, with 10 bases between. Germline V gives CDR1 MDHEN, CDR2 SYDVKM. CDR3: CASSLLQGHEQYF. Written as DNA, the CDR3 is TGTGCCAGCAGTTTACTGCAGGGCCACGAGCAGTACTTC.

This clonotype showed up many times. The chain joins TRBV2 to TRBJ2-2; no firm D call. CDR3 length: 13 amino acids. Between the trimmed V and J ends, which lost 6 bases and 1 base, there was a span of 6 bases. Germline CDR1 SNHLY, CDR2 FYNNEI. The CDR3 is CASREMNTGELFF. The CDR3 nucleotides are TGTGCCAGCAGGGAGATGAACACCGGGGAGCTGTTTTTT.

This clonotype was seen ten or more times. This chain joins TRBV11-2 and TRBJ2-7; 9 nucleotides agree with TRBD1. Per the germline V gene, CDR1 is SGHAT and CDR2 is FQNNGV. The CDR3 is 17 amino acids. With V trimmed by 1 base and J by 0 bases, 7 bases remained unmatched. The CDR3 bases are TGTGCCAGCAGCTTAGCGAACAGGGGGCCCAGCTCCTACGAGCAGTACTTC. Protein product: CASSLANRGPSSYEQYF.

This clonotype was picked up many times. The chain combines TRBV29-1 with TRBJ2-5, with TRBD1 identical over 9 bases. The CDR3 runs to 12 residues. The ends lost 7 bases at V and 4 bases at J; junction bases unmatched: 4. The germline gives CDR1 SQVTM, CDR2 ANQGSEA. CDR3: CSGTGDGETQYF. The CDR3 nucleotides read TGCAGCGGGACAGGGGATGGAGAGACCCAGTACTTC.

This clonotype was seen repeatedly, ten times or more. The chain links TRBV7-6 to TRBJ2-1, with TRBD1 identical over 8 bases. V dropped 1 base and J dropped 5; count of bases not matched to a gene: 4. This CDR3 has 15 residues. Germline CDR1 SGHVS, CDR2 FNYEAQ. This chain's CDR3 is CASSLGGQVHNEQFF. The DNA for the CDR3 is TGTGCCAGCAGCTTAGGGGGACAGGTACACAATGAGCAGTTCTTC.

This clonotype has only one observation. A read error may be the cause here, since a much bigger clone is one base away. V usage is TRBV28 and J usage is TRBJ2-5; D is ambiguous. Germline lookup yields CDR1 MDHEN and CDR2 SYDVKM. The CDR3 extends over 15 amino acids. Trimming shortened V by 3 bases and J by 3 bases, and 14 bases separated the two germline ends. This CDR3 reads CASSLGSPIEETQYF. The CDR3 DNA sequence: TGTGCCAGCAGTTTGGGCAGCCCTATAGAAGAGACCCAGTACTTC.

This clonotype was observed a few times. This rearrangement joins TRBV6-1 to TRBJ2-7, with 9 positions matching TRBD2. Germline values: CDR1 MNHNS, CDR2 SASEGT. This CDR3 has 15 amino acids. V was pared by 7 bases and J by 1 base, with 8 bases of the junction left unmatched. This CDR3 reads CASTLTSGTSYEQYF. CDR3 nucleotide sequence: TGTGCCAGCACTTTGACTAGCGGCACTTCCTACGAGCAGTACTTC.

This chain links TRBV11-2 with TRBJ1-4; D gene ambiguous. With 0 bases removed from V and 7 bases from J, the gap between germline ends came to 6 bases. Germline V lookup: CDR1 SGHAT, CDR2 FQNNGV. The CDR3 covers 13 residues. CDR3 DNA: TGTGCCAGCAGCTTAGATTGGGGTGAAAAACTGTTTTTT. Its translation: CASSLDWGEKLFF.

In its sample, this clonotype was seen many times. The CDR3 DNA is TGTGCCAGCAGCTCTACTCGGGGACTAGCGGGGGCTTACGAGCAGTACTTC. Amino acids: CASSSTRGLAGAYEQYF. The rearrangement uses TRBV7-9 and TRBJ2-7; TRBD2 matches 14 bases. The V gene's germline CDR1 is SEHNR and CDR2 FQNEAQ (reference sequence). V shed 4 bases, J shed 4 bases, and the junction held 9 bases outside the gene matches. The CDR3 is 17 amino acids.

This clonotype showed up many times. The chain links TRBV20-1 to TRBJ2-2; 10 bases are a match to TRBD1. The germline gives CDR1 DFQATT, CDR2 SNEGSKA (reference sequence). The CDR3 loop spans 14 amino acids. Losses at the gene ends were 6 bases for V and 2 bases for J; bases not matched to a gene: 3. This CDR3 reads CSARTGGNTGELFF. The CDR3 DNA follows: TGCAGTGCAAGGACAGGGGGAAACACCGGGGAGCTGTTTTTT.

This clonotype was detected a few times. The rearrangement uses TRBV5-1 and TRBJ2-3, with TRBD2 matching 7 bases. CDR1 SGHRS and CDR2 YFSETQ come from the germline V gene. This CDR3 comprises 16 residues. J lost 4 bases, V lost 5 bases, and 13 bases had no gene match. CDR3: CASSTVLSGRADTQYF. The CDR3 region has the DNA TGCGCCAGCAGTACGGTGCTTAGCGGGCGCGCAGATACGCAGTATTTT.

This clonotype was counted at least ten times. The V call is TRBV19, the J call TRBJ2-7; 8 nucleotides match TRBD1. Trimming cost V 8 bases and J 0 bases; bases outside gene matches: 9. The CDR3 sequence is 15 residues long. Germline V gene sequence: CDR1 LNHDA, CDR2 SQIVND (reference sequence). The CDR3 nucleotides are TGTGCCAGTGGACAGGGAGGATTCAGCTCCTACGAGCAGTACTTC. Translating gives CASGQGGFSSYEQYF.

The chain is built from TRBV14 and TRBJ2-5; no firm D call. Trimming pared 1 base from V and 6 bases from J, leaving 6 bases between. The CDR3 totals 12 residues. From germline, CDR1 is SGHDN and CDR2 FVKESK. The CDR3 here is CASSQVLKTQYF. Here the CDR3 DNA reads TGTGCCAGCAGCCAAGTCTTGAAGACCCAGTACTTC.

In this sample, this clonotype turned up many times. The V gene is TRBV6-1, the J gene TRBJ2-7; tentative D call: TRBD2 (5 bases). Trimming cost V 3 bases and J 4 bases, with 13 bases left between them. From germline, CDR1 is MNHNS and CDR2 SASEGT. CDR3 size: 14 residues. CDR3 coding DNA: TGTGCCAGCAGTGACCCAAATAGCGATTACGAGCAGTACTTC. It translates to CASSDPNSDYEQYF.